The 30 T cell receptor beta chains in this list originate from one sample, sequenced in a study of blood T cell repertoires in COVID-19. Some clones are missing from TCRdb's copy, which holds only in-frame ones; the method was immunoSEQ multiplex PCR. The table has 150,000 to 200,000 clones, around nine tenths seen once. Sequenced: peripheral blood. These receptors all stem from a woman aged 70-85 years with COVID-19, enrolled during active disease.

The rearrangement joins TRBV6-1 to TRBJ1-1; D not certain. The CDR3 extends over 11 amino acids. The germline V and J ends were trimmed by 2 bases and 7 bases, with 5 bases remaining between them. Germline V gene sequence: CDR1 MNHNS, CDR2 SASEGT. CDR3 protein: CASSETVEAFF. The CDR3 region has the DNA TGTGCCAGCAGTGAAACAGTTGAAGCTTTCTTT.

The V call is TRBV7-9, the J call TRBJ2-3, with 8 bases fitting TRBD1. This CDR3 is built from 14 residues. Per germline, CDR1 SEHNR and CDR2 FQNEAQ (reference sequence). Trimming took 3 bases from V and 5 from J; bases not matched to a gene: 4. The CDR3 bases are TGTGCCAGCAGCTTGACAGGGGAGATAGATACGCAGTATTTT. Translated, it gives CASSLTGEIDTQYF. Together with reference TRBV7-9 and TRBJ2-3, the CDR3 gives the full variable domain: DTGVSQNPRHKITKRGQNVTFRCDPISEHNRLYWYRQTLGQGPEFLTYFQNEAQLEKSRLLSDRFSAERPKGSFSTLEIQRTEQGDSAMYLCASSLTGEIDTQYFGPGTRLTVL.

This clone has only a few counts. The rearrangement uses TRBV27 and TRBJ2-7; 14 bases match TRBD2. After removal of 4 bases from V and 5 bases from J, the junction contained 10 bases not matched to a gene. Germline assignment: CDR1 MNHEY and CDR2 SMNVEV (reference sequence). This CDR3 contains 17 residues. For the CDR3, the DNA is TGTGCCAGCAGTTCCATGACTAGCGGGAGGGCGTTTCACGAGCAGTACTTC. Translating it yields CASSSMTSGRAFHEQYF.

CDR3 in DNA: TGTGCCAGTACCGCAACAGGGTTAAACTATGGCTACACCTTC. This translates into CASTATGLNYGYTF. The chain recombines TRBV19 with TRBJ1-2; tentative D call: TRBD1 (6 bases). The CDR3 runs to 14 residues. Germline assignment: CDR1 LNHDA and CDR2 SQIVND (reference sequence). The V and J ends lost 7 bases and 2 bases respectively, with 14 bases between them.

The CDR3 bases are TGCGCCAGCAGCCCGGGACAGGGTACGACACCCCTCCACTTT. It specifies CASSPGQGTTPLHF. V is TRBV5-1 and J is TRBJ1-6; TRBD1 agrees at 9 bases. Germline CDR1 reads SGHRS; CDR2 reads YFSETQ. The CDR3 consists of 14 residues. Trimming removed 4 bases from V and 11 bases from J; junction bases left unmatched: 7.

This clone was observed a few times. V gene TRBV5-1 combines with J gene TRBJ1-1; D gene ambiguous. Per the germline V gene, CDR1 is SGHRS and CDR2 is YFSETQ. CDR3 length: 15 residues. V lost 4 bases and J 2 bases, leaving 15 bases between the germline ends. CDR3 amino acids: CASSILPGSNTEAFF. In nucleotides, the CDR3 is TGCGCCAGCAGCATACTTCCCGGGAGTAACACTGAAGCTTTCTTT.

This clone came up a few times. CDR3: CASSNTSCNEQFF. CDR3 nucleotide sequence: TGTGCCAGCAGCAACACTAGCTGTAATGAGCAGTTCTTC. This chain uses TRBV21-1 with TRBJ2-1; the table's D call, TRBD2, was not checked against the DNA. TRBV21-1 is termed a pseudogene. The CDR3 length is 13 residues.

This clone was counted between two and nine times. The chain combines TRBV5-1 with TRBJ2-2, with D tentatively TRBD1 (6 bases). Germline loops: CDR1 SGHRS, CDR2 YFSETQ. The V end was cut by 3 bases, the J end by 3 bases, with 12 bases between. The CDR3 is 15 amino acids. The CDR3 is CASSSRQDYTGELFF. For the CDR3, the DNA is TGCGCCAGCAGCTCCCGACAGGACTACACCGGGGAGCTGTTTTTT. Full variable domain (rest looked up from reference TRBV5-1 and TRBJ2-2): KAGVTQTPRYLIKTRGQQVTLSCSPISGHRSVSWYQQTPGQGLQFLFEYFSETQRNKGNFPGRFSGRQFSNSRSEMNVSTLELGDSALYLCASSSRQDYTGELFFGEGSRLTVL.

The CDR3 loop is CASSWQGTSNQPQHF. In DNA, the CDR3 is TGTGCCAGCAGTTGGCAGGGAACGAGCAATCAGCCCCAGCATTTT. The chain uses TRBV28 and TRBJ1-5; weak D call: TRBD1 (5 bases). Per the germline V gene, CDR1 is MDHEN and CDR2 is SYDVKM. Trimming shortened V by 4 bases and J by 1 base, and 11 bases separated the two germline ends. The CDR3 extends over 15 amino acids.

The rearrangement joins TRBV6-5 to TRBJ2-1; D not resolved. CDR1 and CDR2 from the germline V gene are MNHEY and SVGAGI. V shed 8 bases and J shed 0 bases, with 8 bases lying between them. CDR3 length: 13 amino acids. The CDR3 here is CASRLLSYNEQFF. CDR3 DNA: TGTGCCAGCCGACTCCTCTCCTACAATGAGCAGTTCTTC.

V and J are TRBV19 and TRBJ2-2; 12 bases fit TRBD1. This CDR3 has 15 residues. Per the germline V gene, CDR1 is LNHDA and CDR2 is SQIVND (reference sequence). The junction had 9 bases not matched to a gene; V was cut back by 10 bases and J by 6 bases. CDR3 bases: TGTGCCACCGTGGAGGGACAGGGGGCCCCCGGGGAGCTGTTTTTT. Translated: CATVEGQGAPGELFF.

CDR3 sequence: CASRQRTGDETQYF. The CDR3 region has the DNA TGCGCCAGCAGACAAAGGACAGGGGACGAGACCCAGTACTTC. The chain couples TRBV5-1 to TRBJ2-5, with 9 bases identical to TRBD1. This CDR3 has 14 amino acids. Germline CDR1 SGHRS, CDR2 YFSETQ. V shed 5 bases and J 5 bases; nucleotides not matched to a gene: 7.

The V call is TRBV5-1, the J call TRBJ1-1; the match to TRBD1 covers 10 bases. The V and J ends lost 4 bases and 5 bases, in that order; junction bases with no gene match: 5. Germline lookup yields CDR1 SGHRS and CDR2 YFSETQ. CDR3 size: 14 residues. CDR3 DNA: TGCGCCAGCAGCCTGGGACAGGGGTGGACTGAAGCTTTCTTT. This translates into CASSLGQGWTEAFF.

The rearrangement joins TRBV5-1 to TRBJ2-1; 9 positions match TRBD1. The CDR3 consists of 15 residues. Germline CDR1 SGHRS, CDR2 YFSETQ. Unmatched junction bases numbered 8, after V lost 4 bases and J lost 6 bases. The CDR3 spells CASSQGQGSGNEQFF. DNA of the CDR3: TGCGCCAGCAGCCAAGGACAGGGGAGTGGCAATGAGCAGTTCTTC.

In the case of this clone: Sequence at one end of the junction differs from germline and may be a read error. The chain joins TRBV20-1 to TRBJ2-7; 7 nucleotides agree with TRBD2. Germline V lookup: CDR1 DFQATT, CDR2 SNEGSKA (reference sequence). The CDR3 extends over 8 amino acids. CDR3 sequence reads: CSATGGSF. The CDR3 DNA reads TGCAGTGCTACCGGGGGGTCATTC.

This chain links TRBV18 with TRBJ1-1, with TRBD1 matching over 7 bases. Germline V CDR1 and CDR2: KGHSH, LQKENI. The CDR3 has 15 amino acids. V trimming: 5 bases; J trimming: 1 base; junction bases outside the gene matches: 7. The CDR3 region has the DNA TGTGCCAGCTCAGCTATACAGGGGACGAACACTGAAGCTTTCTTT. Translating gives CASSAIQGTNTEAFF.

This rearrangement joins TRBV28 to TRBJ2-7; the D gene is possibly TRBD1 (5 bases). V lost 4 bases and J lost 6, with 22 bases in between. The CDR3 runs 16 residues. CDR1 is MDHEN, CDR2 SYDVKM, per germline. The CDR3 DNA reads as TGTGCCAGCAGTTCATGGCAGGGTGCCCTCTCTGTCGAGCAGTACTTC. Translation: CASSSWQGALSVEQYF.

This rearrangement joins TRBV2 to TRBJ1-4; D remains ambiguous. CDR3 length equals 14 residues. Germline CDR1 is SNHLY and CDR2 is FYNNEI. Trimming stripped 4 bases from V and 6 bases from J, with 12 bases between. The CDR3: CASSVMRADEKLFF. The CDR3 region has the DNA TGTGCCAGCAGTGTGATGAGGGCGGATGAAAAACTGTTTTTT.

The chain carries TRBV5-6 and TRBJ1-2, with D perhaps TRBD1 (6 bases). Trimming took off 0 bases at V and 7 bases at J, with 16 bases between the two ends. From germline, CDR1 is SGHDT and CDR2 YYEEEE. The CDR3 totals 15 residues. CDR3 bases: TGTGCCAGCAGCTTGGGGGGTGGCAGGGGCCGTGGCTACACCTTC. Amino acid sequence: CASSLGGGRGRGYTF. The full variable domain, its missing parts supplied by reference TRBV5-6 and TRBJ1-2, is DAGVTQSPTHLIKTRGQQVTLRCSPKSGHDTVSWYQQALGQGPQFIFQYYEEEERQRGNFPDRFSGHQFPNYSSELNVNALLLGDSALYLCASSLGGGRGRGYTFGSGTRLTVV.

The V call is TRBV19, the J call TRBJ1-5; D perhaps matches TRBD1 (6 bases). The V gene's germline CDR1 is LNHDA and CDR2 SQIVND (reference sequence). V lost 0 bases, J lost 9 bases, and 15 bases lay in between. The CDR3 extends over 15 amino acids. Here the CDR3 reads CASSIDPGGRRPQHF. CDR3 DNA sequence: TGTGCCAGTAGTATAGATCCCGGGGGGCGGCGGCCCCAGCATTTT.

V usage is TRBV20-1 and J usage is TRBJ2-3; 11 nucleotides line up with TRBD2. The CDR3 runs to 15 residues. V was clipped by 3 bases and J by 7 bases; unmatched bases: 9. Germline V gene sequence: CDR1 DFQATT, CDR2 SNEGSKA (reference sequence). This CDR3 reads CSASRLAGGKHTQYF. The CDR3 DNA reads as TGCAGTGCTAGTCGCCTAGCGGGAGGAAAACATACGCAGTATTTT.

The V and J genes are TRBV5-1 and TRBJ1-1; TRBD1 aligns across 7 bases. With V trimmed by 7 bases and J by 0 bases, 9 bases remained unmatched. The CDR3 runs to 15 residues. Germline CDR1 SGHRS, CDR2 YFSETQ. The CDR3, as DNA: TGCGCCAGCGCCTATTCCGGGACAGTGAACACTGAAGCTTTCTTT. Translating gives CASAYSGTVNTEAFF.

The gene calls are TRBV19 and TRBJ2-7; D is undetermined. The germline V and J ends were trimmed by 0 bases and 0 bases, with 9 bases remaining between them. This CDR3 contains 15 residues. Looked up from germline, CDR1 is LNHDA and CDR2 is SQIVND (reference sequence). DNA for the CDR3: TGTGCCAGTAGTATAGATCTGCGGCTCTCCTACGAGCAGTACTTC. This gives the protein CASSIDLRLSYEQYF.

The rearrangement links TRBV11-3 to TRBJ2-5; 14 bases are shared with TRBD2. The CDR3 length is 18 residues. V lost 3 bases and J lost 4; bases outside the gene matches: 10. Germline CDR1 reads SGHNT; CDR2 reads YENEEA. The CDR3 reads CASSFQRGLAGASETQYF. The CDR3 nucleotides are TGTGCCAGCAGCTTCCAGAGGGGACTAGCGGGAGCTTCAGAGACCCAGTACTTC.

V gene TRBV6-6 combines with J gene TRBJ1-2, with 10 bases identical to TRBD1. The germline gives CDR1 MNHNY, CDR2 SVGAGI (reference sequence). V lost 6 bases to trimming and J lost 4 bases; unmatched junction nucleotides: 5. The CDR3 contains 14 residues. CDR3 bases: TGTGCCAGCAGAACCGGGACAGGGGTCTATGGCTACACCTTC. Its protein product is CASRTGTGVYGYTF.

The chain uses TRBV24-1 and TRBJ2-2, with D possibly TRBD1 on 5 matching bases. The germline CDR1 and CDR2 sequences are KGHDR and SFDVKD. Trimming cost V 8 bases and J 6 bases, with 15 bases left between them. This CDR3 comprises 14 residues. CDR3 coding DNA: TGTGCCACCATTGACAGTCGAGGTTCCGGGGAGCTGTTTTTT. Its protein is CATIDSRGSGELFF.

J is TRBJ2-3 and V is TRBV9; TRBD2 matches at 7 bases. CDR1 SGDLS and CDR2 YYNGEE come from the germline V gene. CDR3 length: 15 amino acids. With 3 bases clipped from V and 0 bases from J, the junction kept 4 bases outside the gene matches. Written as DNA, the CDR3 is TGTGCCAGCAGCGCGTGGGGGGGAAGCACAGATACGCAGTATTTT. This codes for CASSAWGGSTDTQYF.

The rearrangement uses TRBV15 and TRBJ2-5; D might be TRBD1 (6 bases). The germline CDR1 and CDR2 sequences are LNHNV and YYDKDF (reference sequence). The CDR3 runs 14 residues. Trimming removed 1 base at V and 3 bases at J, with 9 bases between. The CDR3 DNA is TGTGCCACCAGCAGAGTGGACAGAAAAGAGACCCAGTACTTC. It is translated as CATSRVDRKETQYF.

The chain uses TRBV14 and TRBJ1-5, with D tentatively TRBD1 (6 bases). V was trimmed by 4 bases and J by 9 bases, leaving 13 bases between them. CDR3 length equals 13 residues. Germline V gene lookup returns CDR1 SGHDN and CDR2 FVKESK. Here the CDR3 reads CASSPTGEWPQHF. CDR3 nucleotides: TGTGCCAGCAGCCCGACAGGAGAGTGGCCCCAGCATTTT.

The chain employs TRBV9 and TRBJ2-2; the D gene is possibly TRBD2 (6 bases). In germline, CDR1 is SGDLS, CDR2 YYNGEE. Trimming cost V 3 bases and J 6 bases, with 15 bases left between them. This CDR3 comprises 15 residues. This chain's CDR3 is CASSGLASVAGELFF. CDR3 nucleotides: TGTGCCAGCAGCGGGCTAGCGTCAGTGGCCGGGGAGCTGTTTTTT.